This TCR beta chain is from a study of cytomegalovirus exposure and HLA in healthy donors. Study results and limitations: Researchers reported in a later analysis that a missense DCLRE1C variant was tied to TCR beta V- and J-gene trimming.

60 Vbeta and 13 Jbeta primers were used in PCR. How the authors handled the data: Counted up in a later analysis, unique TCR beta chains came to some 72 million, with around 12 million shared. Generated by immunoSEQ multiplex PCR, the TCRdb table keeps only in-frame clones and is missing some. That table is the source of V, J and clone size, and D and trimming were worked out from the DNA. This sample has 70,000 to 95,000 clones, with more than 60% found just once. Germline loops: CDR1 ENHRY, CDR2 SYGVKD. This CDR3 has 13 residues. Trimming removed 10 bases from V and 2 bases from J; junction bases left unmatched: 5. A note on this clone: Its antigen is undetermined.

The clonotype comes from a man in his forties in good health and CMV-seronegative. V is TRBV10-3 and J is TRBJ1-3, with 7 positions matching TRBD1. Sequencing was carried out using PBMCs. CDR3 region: CASYRGPGNTIYF. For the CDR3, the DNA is TGTGCCAGTTACAGGGGACCTGGAAACACCATATATTTT.